This TCR beta chain is from a study of T cell responses to AZD1222 COVID-19 vaccine (dated by TCRdb to the early 2020s). For the wider study: A total of about 240 trial participants underwent TCR sequencing, of whom around 200 received two doses of AZD1222 and 26 received two doses of the MenACWY control vaccine. Trial participants were enrolled into age subgroups of 18-55, 56-69 and 70-plus years, which contained about 150, 27 and 61 TCR-sequenced participants, respectively. Paper-wide results and their limitations: Conclusions about previously exposed vaccinees were limited because only six AZD1222 recipients were SARS-CoV-2 seropositive at baseline. The 56-69-year group was small, and its depth increase did not reach significance, likely because of low power. Because no samples from the day 14 peak response were available, repertoires could be characterized only after the peak T cell response. Most participants were white British and females outnumbered males, and the authors suggested that clonal diversity may have been underestimated. Reportedly, almost half of the unique spike-specific TCRs recognized epitopes lying outside the regions that are mutated in the B.1.351 and B.1.1.7 variants. Spike-specific TCR breadth and depth rose significantly after two AZD1222 doses compared with day 0 and with MenACWY recipients. CD4 TCRs associated with the vaccine covered the entire spike protein, and the dominant responses were in regions 160-218 and 743-854.

V drops 5 bases and J drops 0 bases, leaving 8 bases in between. Reading from cysteine to phenylalanine, the CDR3 counts 12 amino acids. CDR3 DNA only is kept here, 36 bases in frame from base 1. CDR1 and CDR2 are drawn from the germline V gene: SQVTM, ANQGSEA. Note on this clone: Its antigen is unknown. Qualities for individual bases were not recorded, and no much larger clone is one base off.

Reading the label with the study, this specimen's time point is: sample from adult after SARS-CoV-2 infection, after symptom onset. A couple of convalescent COVID-19 patients, sampled after symptom onset from adults with prior SARS-CoV-2 infection, were also TCR-sequenced for comparison. The CDR3 regions of human TCRbeta chains were analyzed by immunosequencing. In the source study's methods: Repertoire TCRs were matched against a reference library of SARS-CoV-2-specific TCRs generated with the MIRA antigen-specificity platform. Breadth was defined as the fraction of unique TCRs that were SARS-CoV-2-associated. Depth was defined as the fraction of total T cells that were SARS-CoV-2-associated. Each spike-specific TCR was assigned to its reactive spike region and to a CD4 or CD8 class using the MIRA data. Log10-transformed breadth and depth values were compared by one-way ANOVA with Sidak's multiple comparisons tests. Sourced from immuneACCESS, this table was stored by TCRdb with only in-frame sequences that have V and J called. A share of the clones is absent; for the studies checked, an unresolved V gene accounts for under half, and the remainder has no known explanation. Clonal size and the V and J genes are those of that table, whereas D and trimming came from the DNA. The sample contains 150,000 or so clones, 88% of them found a single time. The ten top clones hold 6.9% of the sample.

This receptor was taken from an adult who had recovered from COVID-19. The sequenced sample was peripheral blood, obtained after recovery from COVID-19. The rearrangement joined TRBV29-1 to TRBJ2-7; D gene: possibly TRBD1, on 6 matching bases. The DNA sequence follows: TGCAGCGTTTGGACAGACTCCTACGAGCAGTACTTC. Its coded protein is CSVWTDSYEQYF.